The sequence of this TCR beta chain was determined in a study of cytomegalovirus exposure and HLA in healthy donors. Study-level findings and limits: Earlier analysis yielded a pattern in which most TCR beta V segments were productive about 90% or about 30% of the time. A later analysis found common viral pathogens apparently linked to several of the most significant clusters.

Use of 60 Vbeta and 13 Jbeta primers characterized the PCR. The repertoire was sequenced with immunoSEQ multiplex PCR; TCRdb's copy has only in-frame clones and lacks some. Counted here are 60,000 to 90,000 clones, 60% to 70% occurring once; the ten biggest clones make up roughly 7.6%. Note on this clone: Its specificity is not known.

This TCR came from a man in his forties in good health and CMV-seropositive. The sample taken for sequencing was PBMCs.

The CDR3 is CASSLVGSGSVYEQFF. The DNA of the CDR3 is TGCGCCAGCAGCTTGGTCGGGAGCGGGAGTGTATATGAGCAGTTCTTC. The rearrangement joins TRBV5-1 to TRBJ2-1; 8 bases are shared with TRBD2. The CDR3 runs to 16 residues. Germline V gene lookup returns CDR1 SGHRS and CDR2 YFSETQ. The V and J ends lost 0 bases and 8 bases, in that order; junction bases with no gene match: 10.